This T cell receptor beta chain was profiled in a study of blood T cell repertoires in COVID-19. Study overall: Collection of acute and convalescent COVID-19 samples took place in the United States, Italy and Spain.

TCRdb keeps only in-frame clones here, not all; method: immunoSEQ multiplex PCR. The repertoire holds approximately 310,000 clones, with about nine tenths as singletons. Before being deemed recovered, Cohort 3 donors had two negative PCRs, clearance, or symptom resolution. This CDR3 spans 12 amino acids. V lost 6 bases and J lost 9; bases outside the gene matches: 7. The receptor comes from a man aged 55 to 70 who had recovered from COVID-19. Material: PBMCs or T cells enriched from blood (not recorded which). This sequence joins TRBV23-1 and TRBJ1-1, with TRBD1 identical over 7 bases. TRBV23-1 counts as an open reading frame of uncertain function. The DNA of the CDR3 is TGCGCCAGCAGGGGGACAGCGCCTAAAGCTTTCTTT. It codes for CASRGTAPKAFF.